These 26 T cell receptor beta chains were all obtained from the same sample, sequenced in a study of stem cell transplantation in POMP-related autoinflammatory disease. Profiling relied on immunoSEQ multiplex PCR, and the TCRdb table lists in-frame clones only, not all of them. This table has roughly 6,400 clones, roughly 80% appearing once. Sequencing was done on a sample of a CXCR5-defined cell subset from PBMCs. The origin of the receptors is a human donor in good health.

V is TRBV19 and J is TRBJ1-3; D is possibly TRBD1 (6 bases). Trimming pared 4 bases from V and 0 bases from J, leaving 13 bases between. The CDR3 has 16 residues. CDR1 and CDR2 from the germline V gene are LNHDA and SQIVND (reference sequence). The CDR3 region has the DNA TGTGCCAGTAGTACCTGGGACACCAACTCTGGAAACACCATATATTTT. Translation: CASSTWDTNSGNTIYF.

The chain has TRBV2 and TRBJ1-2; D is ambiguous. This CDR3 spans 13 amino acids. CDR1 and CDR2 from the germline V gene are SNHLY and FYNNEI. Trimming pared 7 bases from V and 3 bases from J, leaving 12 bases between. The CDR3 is CASTVLRDYGYTF. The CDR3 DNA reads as TGTGCCAGCACTGTCCTTCGCGACTATGGCTACACCTTC.

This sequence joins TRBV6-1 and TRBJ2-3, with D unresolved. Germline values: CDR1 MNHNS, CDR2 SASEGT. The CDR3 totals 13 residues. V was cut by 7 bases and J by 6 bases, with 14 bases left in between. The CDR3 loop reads CASMRDLWDTQYF. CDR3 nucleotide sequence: TGTGCCAGCATGAGAGACCTGTGGGATACGCAGTATTTT.

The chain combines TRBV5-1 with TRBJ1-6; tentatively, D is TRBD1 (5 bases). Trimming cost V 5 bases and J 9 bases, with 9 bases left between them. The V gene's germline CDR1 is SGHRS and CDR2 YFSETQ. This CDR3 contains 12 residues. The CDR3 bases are TGCGCCAGCAGGGGGGATGCTTCACCCCTCCACTTT. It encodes CASRGDASPLHF. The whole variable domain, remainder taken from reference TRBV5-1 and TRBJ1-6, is KAGVTQTPRYLIKTRGQQVTLSCSPISGHRSVSWYQQTPGQGLQFLFEYFSETQRNKGNFPGRFSGRQFSNSRSEMNVSTLELGDSALYLCASRGDASPLHFGNGTRLTVT.

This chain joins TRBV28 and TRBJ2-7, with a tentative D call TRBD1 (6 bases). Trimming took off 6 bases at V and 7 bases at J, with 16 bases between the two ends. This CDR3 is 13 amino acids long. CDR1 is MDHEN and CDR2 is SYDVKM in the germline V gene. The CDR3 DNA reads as TGTGCCAGCAGCACGGACAGTGCTCGGGAGCAGTACTTC. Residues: CASSTDSAREQYF.

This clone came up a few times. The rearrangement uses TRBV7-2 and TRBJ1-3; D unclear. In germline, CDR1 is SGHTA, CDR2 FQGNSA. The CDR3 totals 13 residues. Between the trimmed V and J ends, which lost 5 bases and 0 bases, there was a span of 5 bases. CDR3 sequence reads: CASSRSSGNTIYF. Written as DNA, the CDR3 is TGTGCCAGCAGCCGTTCCTCTGGAAACACCATATATTTT.

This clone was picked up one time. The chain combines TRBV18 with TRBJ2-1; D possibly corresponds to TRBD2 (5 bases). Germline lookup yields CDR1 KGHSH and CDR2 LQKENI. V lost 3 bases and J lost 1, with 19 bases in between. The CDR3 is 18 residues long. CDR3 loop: CASSPRESADFSYNEQFF. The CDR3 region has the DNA TGTGCCAGCTCACCGAGAGAGTCAGCGGATTTTTCCTACAATGAGCAGTTCTTC.

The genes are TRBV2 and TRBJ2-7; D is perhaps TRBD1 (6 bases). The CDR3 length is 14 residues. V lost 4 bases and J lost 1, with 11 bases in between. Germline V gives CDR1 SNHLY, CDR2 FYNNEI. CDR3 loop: CASSADRYSYEQYF. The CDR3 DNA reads TGTGCCAGCAGTGCTGACAGGTATTCCTACGAGCAGTACTTC.

CDR3: CASSVGQGFGYNEQFF. CDR3 sequence (DNA): TGTGCCAGCAGCGTCGGACAGGGGTTTGGCTACAATGAGCAGTTCTTC. The chain combines TRBV7-9 with TRBJ2-1, with TRBD1 matching over 9 bases. CDR1 is SEHNR and CDR2 is FQNEAQ in the germline V gene (reference sequence). Trimming removed 5 bases from V and 3 bases from J; junction bases left unmatched: 8. CDR3 length: 16 amino acids.

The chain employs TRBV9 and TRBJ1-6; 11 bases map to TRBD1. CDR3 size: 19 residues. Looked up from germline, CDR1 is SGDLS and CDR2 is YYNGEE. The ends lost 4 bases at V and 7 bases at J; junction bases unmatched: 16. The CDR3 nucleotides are TGTGCCAGCAGCCCATCTTCCTTCGCCGGGACAGGGGGAAATTCACCCCTCCACTTT. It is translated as CASSPSSFAGTGGNSPLHF.

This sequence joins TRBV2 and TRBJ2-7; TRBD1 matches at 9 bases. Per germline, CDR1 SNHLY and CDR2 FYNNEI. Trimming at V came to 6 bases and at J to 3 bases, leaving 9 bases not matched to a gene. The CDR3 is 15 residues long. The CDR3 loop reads CASRGFRDRVYEQYF. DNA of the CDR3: TGTGCCAGCAGAGGGTTCCGGGACAGGGTCTACGAGCAGTACTTC.

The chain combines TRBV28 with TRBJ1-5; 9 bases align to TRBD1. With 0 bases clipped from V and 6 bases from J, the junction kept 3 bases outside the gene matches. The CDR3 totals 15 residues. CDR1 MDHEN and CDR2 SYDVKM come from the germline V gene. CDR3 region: CASSLWGTGSQPQHF. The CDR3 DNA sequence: TGTGCCAGCAGTTTATGGGGGACAGGGAGTCAGCCCCAGCATTTT. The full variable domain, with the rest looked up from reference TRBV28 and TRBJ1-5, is DVKVTQSSRYLVKRTGEKVFLECVQDMDHENMFWYRQDPGLGLRLIYFSYDVKMKEKGDIPEGYSVSREKKERFSLILESASTNQTSMYLCASSLWGTGSQPQHFGDGTRLSIL.

The DNA for the CDR3 is TGTGCCAGCAGCTTAGCTGGCCCCTACGAGCAGTACTTC. Amino acids: CASSLAGPYEQYF. The J gene is TRBJ2-7, the V gene TRBV7-8; D not certain. The V gene's germline CDR1 is SGHVS and CDR2 FQNEAQ. This CDR3 comprises 13 residues. V lost 0 bases and J 2 bases, leaving 5 bases between the germline ends.

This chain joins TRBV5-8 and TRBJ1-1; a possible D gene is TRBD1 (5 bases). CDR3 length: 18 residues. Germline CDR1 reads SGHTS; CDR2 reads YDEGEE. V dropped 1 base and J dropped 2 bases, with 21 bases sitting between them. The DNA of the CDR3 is TGTGCCAGCAGCTTGCCGGGGGGTAACAGCCCCCTCAACACTGAAGCTTTCTTT. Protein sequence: CASSLPGGNSPLNTEAFF.

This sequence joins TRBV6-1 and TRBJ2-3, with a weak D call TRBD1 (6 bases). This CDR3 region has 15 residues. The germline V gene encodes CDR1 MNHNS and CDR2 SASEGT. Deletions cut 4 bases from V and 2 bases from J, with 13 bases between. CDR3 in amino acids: CASSGQGTHTDTQYF. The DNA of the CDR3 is TGTGCCAGCAGTGGTCAGGGGACCCACACAGATACGCAGTATTTT.

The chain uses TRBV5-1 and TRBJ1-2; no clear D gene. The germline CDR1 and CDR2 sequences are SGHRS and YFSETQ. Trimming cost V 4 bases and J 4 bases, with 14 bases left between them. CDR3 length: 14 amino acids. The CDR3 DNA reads TGCGCCAGCAGCATTCACGGGGAGGGCTATGGCTACACCTTC. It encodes CASSIHGEGYGYTF.

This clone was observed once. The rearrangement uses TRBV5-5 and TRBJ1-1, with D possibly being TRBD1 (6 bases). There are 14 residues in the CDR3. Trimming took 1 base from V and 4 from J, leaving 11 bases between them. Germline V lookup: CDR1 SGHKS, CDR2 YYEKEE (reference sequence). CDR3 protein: CASSLKGVFTEAFF. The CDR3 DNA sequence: TGTGCCAGCAGCTTGAAGGGGGTGTTCACTGAAGCTTTCTTT.

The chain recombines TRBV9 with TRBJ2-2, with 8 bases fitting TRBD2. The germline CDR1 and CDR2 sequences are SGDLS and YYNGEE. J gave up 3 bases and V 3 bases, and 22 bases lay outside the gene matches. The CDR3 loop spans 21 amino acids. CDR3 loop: CASSAPRRVAGTLGDTGELFF. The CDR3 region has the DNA TGTGCCAGCAGCGCCCCCCGGAGGGTAGCGGGGACGCTTGGAGACACCGGGGAGCTGTTTTTT.

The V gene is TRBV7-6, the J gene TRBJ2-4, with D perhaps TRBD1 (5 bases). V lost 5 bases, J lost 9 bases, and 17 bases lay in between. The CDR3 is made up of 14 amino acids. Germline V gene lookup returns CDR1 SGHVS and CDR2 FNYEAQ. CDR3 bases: TGTGCCAGCAGCCCAGGACACGGATCGGGCATTCAGTACTTC. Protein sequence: CASSPGHGSGIQYF.

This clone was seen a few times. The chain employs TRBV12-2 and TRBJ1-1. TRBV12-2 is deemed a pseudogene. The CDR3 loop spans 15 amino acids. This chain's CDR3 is CASRLDPGGRTEAFF. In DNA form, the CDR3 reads TGTGCAAGTCGCTTAGATCCCGGGGGTCGGACTGAAGCTTTCTTT.

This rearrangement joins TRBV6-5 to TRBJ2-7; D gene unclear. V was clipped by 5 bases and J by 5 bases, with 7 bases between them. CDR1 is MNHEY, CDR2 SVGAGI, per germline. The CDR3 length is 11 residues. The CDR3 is CASSGRNEQYF. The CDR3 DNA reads TGTGCCAGCAGTGGACGGAACGAGCAGTACTTC.

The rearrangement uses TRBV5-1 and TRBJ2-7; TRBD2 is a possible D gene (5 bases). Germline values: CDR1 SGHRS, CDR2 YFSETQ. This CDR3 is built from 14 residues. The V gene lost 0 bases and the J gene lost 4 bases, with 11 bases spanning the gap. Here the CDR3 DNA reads TGCGCCAGCAGCTTGGGAAGAGGGTTGTACGAGCAGTACTTC. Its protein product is CASSLGRGLYEQYF.

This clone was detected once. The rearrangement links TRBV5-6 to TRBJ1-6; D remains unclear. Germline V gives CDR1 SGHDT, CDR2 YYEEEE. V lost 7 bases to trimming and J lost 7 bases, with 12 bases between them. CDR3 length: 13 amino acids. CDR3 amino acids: CASATWVNSPLHF. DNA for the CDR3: TGTGCCAGCGCCACCTGGGTAAATTCACCCCTCCACTTT.

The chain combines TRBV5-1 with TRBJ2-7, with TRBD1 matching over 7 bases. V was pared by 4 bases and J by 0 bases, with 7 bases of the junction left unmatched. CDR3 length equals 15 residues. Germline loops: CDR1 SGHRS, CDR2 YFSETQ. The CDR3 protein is CASSKQGRSSYEQYF. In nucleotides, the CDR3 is TGCGCCAGCAGCAAACAGGGGCGTAGCTCCTACGAGCAGTACTTC.

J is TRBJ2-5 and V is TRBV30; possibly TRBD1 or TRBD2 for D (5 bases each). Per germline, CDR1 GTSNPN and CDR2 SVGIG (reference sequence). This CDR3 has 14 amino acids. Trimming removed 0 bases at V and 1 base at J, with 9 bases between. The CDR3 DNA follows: TGTGCCTGGAGTGTCGGGGCCAGCCAAGAGACCCAGTACTTC. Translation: CAWSVGASQETQYF.

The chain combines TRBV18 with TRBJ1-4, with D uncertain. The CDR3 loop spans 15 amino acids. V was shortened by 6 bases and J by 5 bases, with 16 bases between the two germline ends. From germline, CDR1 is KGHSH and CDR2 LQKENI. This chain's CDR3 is CASSPTSRVNEKLFF. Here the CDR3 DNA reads TGTGCCAGCTCCCCAACCAGCAGAGTGAATGAAAAACTGTTTTTT. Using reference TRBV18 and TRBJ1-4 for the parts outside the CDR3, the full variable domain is NAGVMQNPRHLVRRRGQEARLRCSPMKGHSHVYWYRQLPEEGLKFMVYLQKENIIDESGMPKERFSAEFPKEGPSILRIQQVVRGDSAAYFCASSPTSRVNEKLFFGSGTQLSVL.